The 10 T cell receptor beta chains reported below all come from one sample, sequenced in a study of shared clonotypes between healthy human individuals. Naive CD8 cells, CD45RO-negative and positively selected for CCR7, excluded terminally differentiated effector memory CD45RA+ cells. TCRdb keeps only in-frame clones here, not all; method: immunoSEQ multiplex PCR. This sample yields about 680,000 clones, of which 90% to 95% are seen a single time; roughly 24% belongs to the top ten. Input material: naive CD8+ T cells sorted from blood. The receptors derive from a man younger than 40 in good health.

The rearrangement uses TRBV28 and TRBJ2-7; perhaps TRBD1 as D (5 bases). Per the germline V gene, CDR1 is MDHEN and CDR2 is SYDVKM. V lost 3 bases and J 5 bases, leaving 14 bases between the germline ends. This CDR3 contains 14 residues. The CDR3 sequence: CASSFLQGIHEQYF. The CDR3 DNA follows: TGTGCCAGCAGTTTTCTTCAGGGTATCCACGAGCAGTACTTC.

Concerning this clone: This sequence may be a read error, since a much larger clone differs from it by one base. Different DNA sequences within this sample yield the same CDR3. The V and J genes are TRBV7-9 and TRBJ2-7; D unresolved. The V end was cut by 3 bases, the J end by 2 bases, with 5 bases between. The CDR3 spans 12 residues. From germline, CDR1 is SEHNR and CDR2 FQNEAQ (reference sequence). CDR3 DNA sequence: TGTGCCAGCAGCTTGGGGACCTACGAGCAGTACTTC. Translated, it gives CASSLGTYEQYF.

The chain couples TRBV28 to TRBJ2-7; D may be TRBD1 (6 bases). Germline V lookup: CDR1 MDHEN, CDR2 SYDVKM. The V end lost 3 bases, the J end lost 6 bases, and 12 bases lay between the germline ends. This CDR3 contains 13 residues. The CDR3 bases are TGTGCCAGCAGTTTCGTCCCAGGGGTCGAGCAGTACTTC. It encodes CASSFVPGVEQYF.

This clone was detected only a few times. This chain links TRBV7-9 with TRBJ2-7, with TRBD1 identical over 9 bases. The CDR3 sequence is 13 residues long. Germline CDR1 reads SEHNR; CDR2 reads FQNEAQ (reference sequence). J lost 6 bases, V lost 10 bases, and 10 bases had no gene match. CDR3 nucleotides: TGTGCCACCGCCGGGACAGGGCGGGTCGAGCAGTACTTC. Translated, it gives CATAGTGRVEQYF.

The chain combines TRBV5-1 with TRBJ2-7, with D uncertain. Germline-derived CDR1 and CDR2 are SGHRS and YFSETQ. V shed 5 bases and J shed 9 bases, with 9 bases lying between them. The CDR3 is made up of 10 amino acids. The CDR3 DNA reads TGCGCCAGCAGATGGACGTTGCAGTACTTC. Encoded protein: CASRWTLQYF.

The CDR3 region is CASSLGIEPQHF. Written as DNA, the CDR3 is TGTGCCAGCAGCTTAGGAATAGAGCCCCAGCATTTT. The genes are TRBV7-9 and TRBJ1-5; no reliable D call. The germline V gene encodes CDR1 SEHNR and CDR2 FQNEAQ (reference sequence). This CDR3 is 12 amino acids long. V shed 1 base and J shed 8 bases, with 6 bases lying between them.

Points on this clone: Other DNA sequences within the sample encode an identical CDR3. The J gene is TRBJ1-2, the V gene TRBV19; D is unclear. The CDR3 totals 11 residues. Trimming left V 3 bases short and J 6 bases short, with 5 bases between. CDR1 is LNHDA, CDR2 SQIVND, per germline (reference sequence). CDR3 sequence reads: CASSIQDGYTF. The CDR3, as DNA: TGTGCCAGTAGTATCCAGGATGGCTACACCTTC.

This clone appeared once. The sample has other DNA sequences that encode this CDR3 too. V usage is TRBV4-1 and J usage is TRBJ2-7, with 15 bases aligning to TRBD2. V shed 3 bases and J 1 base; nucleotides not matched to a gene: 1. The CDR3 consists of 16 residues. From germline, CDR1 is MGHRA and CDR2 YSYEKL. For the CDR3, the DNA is TGCGCCAGCAGCCAGGGACTAGCGGGAGGTTCCTACGAGCAGTACTTC. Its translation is CASSQGLAGGSYEQYF.

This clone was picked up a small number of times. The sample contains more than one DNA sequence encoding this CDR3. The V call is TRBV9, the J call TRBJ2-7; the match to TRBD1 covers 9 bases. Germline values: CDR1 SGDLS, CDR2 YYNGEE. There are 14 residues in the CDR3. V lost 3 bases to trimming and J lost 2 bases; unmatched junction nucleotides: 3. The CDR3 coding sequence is TGTGCCAGCAGCGCCGGGACAGGGACCTACGAGCAGTACTTC. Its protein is CASSAGTGTYEQYF. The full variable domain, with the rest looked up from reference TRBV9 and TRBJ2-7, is DSGVTQTPKHLITATGQRVTLRCSPRSGDLSVYWYQQSLDQGLQFLIQYYNGEERAKGNILERFSAQQFPDLHSELNLSSLELGDSALYFCASSAGTGTYEQYFGPGTRLTVT.

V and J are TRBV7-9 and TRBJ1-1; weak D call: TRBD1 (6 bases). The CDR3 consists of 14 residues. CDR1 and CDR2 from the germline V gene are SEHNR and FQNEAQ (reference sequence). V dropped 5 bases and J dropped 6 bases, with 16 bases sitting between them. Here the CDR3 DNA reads TGTGCCAGCAGCCCGGACAGCCCCGACCCTGAAGCTTTCTTT. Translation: CASSPDSPDPEAFF.